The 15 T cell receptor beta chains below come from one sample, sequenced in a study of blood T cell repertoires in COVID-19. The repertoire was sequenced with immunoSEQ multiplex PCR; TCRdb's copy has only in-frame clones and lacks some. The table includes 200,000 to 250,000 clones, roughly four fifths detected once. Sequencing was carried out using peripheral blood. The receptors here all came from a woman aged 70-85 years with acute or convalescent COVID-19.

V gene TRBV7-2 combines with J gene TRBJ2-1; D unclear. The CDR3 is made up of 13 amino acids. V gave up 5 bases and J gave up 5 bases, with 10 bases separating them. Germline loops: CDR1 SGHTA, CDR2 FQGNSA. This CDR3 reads CASSPPPHNEQFF. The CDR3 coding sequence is TGTGCCAGCAGCCCTCCCCCCCACAATGAGCAGTTCTTC.

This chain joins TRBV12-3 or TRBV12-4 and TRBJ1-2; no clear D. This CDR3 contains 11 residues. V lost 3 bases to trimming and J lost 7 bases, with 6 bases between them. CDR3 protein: CASSFKSGYTF. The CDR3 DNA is TGTGCCAGCAGTTTCAAATCTGGCTACACCTTC.

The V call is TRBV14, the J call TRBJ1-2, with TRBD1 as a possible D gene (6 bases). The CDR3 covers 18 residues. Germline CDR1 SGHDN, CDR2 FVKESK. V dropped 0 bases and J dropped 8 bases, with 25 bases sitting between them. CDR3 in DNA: TGTGCCAGCAGCCAAGATGCAACGACAGGACTCATCTCCCGGGGCTACACCTTC. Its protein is CASSQDATTGLISRGYTF.

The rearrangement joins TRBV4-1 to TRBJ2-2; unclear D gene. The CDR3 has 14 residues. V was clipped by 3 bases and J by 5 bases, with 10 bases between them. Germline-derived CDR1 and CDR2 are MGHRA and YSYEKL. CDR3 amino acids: CASSQEILTGELFF. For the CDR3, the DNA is TGCGCCAGCAGCCAGGAGATATTGACCGGGGAGCTGTTTTTT.

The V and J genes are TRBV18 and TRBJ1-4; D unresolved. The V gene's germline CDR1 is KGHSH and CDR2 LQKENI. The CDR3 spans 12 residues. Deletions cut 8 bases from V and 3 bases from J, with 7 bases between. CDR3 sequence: CASDTSNEKLFF. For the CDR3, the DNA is TGTGCCAGCGACACCTCTAATGAAAAACTGTTTTTT.

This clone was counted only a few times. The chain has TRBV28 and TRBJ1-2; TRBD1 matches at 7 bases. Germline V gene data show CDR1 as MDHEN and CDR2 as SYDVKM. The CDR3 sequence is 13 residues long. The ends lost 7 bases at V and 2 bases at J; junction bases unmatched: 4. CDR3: CASNPGGNYGYTF. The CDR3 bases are TGTGCCAGCAACCCAGGGGGAAACTATGGCTACACCTTC.

The chain's CDR3 is CASSFLEGAGGYTF. The CDR3 bases are TGTGCCAGCAGCTTCTTGGAGGGGGCGGGCGGCTACACCTTC. The rearrangement joins TRBV7-2 to TRBJ1-2; 7 positions agree with TRBD1. Germline trimming cut 3 bases from V and 8 bases from J; bases unmatched to any gene: 9. CDR1 is SGHTA, CDR2 FQGNSA, per germline. The CDR3 spans 14 residues.

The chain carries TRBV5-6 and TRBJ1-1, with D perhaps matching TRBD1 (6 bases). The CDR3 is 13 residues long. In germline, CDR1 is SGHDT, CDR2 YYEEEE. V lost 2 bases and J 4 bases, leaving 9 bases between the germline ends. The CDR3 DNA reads TGTGCCAGCAGCTTCGGGACATCCACTGAAGCTTTCTTT. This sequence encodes CASSFGTSTEAFF. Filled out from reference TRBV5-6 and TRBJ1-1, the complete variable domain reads DAGVTQSPTHLIKTRGQQVTLRCSPKSGHDTVSWYQQALGQGPQFIFQYYEEEERQRGNFPDRFSGHQFPNYSSELNVNALLLGDSALYLCASSFGTSTEAFFGQGTRLTVV.

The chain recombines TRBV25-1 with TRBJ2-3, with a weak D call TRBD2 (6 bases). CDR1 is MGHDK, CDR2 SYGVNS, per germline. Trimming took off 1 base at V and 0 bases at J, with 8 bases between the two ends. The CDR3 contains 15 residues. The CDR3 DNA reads TGTGCCAGCAGTGAATGGCGGGGCAGCACAGATACGCAGTATTTT. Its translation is CASSEWRGSTDTQYF.

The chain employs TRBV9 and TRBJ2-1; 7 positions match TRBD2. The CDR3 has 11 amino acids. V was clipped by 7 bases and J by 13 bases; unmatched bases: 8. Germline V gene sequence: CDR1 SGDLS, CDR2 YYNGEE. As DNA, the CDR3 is TGTGCCAGCCCTCAGTGGGAGGGACAGTTCTTC. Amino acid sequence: CASPQWEGQFF.

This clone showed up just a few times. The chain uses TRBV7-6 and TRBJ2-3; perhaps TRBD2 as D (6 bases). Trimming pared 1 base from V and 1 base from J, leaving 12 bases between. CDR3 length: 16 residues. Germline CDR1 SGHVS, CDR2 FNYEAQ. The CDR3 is CASSLGPGGGTDTQYF. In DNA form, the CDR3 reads TGTGCCAGCAGCTTAGGGCCCGGGGGTGGCACAGATACGCAGTATTTT.

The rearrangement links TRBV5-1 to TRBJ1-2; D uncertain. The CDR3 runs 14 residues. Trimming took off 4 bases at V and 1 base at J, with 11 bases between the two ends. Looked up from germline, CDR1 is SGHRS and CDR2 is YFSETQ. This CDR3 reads CASSPSGINYGYTF. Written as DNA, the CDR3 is TGCGCCAGCAGCCCTAGTGGTATTAACTATGGCTACACCTTC.

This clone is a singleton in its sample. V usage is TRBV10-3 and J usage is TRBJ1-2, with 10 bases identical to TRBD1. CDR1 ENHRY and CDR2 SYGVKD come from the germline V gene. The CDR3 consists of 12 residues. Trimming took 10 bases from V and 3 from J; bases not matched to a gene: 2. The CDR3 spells CATGTGDYGYTF. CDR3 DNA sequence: TGTGCCACCGGGACAGGGGACTATGGCTACACCTTC.

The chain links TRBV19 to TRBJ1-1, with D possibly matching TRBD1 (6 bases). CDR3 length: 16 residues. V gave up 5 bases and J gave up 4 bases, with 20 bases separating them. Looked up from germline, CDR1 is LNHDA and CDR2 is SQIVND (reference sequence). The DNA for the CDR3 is TGTGCCAGTAGTGAGGCCAATCCCCCAGGGGCCACTGAAGCTTTCTTT. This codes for CASSEANPPGATEAFF.

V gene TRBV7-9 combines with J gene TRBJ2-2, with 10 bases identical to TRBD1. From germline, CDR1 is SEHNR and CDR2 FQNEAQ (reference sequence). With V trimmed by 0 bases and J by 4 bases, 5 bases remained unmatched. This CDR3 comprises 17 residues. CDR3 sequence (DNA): TGTGCCAGCAGCTTAGCTTCGGGACAGGGGACCACCGGGGAGCTGTTTTTT. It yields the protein CASSLASGQGTTGELFF.